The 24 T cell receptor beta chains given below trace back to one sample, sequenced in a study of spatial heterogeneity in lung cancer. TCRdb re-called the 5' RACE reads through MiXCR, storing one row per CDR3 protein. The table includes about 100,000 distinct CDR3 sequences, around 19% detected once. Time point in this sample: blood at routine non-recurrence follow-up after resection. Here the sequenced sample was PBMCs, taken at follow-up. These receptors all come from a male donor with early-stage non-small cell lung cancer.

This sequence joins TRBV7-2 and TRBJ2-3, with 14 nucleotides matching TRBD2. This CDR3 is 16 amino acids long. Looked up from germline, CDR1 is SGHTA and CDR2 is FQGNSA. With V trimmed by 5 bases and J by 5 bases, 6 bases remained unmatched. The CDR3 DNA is TGTGCCAGCAGCAATGCTGGGACTAGCGGGGGAGATACGCAGTATTTT. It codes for CASSNAGTSGGDTQYF.

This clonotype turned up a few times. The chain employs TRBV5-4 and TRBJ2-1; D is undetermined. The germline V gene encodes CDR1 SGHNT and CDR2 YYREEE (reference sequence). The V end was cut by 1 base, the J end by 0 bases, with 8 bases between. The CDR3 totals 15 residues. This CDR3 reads CASSLTFSSYNEQFF. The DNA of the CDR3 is TGTGCCAGCAGCTTGACGTTCAGCTCCTACAATGAGCAGTTCTTC. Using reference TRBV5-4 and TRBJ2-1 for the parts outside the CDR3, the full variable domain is ETGVTQSPTHLIKTRGQQVTLRCSSQSGHNTVSWYQQALGQGPQFIFQYYREEENGRGNFPPRFSGLQFPNYSSELNVNALELDDSALYLCASSLTFSSYNEQFFGPGTRLTVL.

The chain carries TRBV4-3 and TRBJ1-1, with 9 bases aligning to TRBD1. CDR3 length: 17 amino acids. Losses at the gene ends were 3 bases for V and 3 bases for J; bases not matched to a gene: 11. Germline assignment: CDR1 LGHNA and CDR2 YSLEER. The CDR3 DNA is TGCGCCAGCAGCCAGAGCCCGGGACAGGGCGCGGACACTGAAGCTTTCTTT. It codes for CASSQSPGQGADTEAFF.

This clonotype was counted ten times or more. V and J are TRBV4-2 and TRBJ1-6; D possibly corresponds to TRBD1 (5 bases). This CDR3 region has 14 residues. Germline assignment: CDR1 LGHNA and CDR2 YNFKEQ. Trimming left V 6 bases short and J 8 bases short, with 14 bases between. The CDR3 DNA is TGTGCCAGCAGTCCCAGGGTAGAGTATTCACCCCTCCACTTT. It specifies CASSPRVEYSPLHF.

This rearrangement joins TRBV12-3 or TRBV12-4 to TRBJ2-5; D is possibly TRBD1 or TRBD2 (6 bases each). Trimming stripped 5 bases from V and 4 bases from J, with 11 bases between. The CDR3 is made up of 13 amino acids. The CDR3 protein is CASSPGAGETQYF. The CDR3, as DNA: TGTGCCAGCAGTCCGGGGGCTGGAGAGACCCAGTACTTC.

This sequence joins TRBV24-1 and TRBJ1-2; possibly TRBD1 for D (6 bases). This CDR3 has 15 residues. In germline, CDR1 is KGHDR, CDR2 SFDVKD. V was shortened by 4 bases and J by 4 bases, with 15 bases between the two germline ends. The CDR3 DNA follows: TGTGCCACCAGTGACTCGGGACAACCGCTCTATGGCTACACCTTC. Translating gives CATSDSGQPLYGYTF.

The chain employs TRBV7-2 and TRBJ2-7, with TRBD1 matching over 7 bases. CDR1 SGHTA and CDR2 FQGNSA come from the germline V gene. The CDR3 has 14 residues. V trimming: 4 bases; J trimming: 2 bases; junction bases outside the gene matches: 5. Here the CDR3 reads CASSSDRKPYEQYF. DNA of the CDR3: TGTGCCAGCAGCTCGGACAGGAAGCCCTACGAGCAGTACTTC. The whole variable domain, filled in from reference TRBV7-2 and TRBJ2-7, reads GAGVSQSPSNKVTEKGKDVELRCDPISGHTALYWYRQSLGQGLEFLIYFQGNSAPDKSGLPSDRFSAERTGGSVSTLTIQRTQQEDSAVYLCASSSDRKPYEQYFGPGTRLTVT.

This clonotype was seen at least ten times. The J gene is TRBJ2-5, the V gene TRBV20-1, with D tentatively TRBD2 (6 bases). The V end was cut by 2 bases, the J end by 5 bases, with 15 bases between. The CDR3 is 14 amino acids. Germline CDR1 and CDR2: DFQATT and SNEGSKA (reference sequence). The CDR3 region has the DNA TGCAGTGCTAGACAAAGGAGGGGAGAGGAGACCCAGTACTTC. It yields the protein CSARQRRGEETQYF.

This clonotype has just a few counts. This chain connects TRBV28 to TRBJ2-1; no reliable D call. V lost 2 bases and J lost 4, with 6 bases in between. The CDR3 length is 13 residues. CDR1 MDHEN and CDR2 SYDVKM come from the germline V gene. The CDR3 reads CASSLISYNEQFF. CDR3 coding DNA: TGTGCCAGCAGTTTAATCTCGTACAATGAGCAGTTCTTC.

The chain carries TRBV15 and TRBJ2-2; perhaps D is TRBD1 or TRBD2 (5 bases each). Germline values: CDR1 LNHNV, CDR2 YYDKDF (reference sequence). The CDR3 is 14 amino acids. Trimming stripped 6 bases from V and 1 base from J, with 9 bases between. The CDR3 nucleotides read TGTGCCACCAGGGGGACCGTGAACACCGGGGAGCTGTTTTTT. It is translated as CATRGTVNTGELFF.

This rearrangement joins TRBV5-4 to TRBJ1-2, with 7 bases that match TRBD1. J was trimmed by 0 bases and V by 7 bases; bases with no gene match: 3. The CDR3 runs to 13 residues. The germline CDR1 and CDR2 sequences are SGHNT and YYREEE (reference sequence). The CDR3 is CASRQGANYGYTF. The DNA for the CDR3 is TGTGCCAGCCGACAGGGCGCTAACTATGGCTACACCTTC.

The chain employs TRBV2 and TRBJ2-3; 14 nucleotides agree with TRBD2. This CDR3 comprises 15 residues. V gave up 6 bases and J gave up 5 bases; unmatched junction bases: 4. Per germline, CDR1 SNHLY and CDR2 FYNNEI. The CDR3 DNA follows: TGTGCCAGCAGAGACGGGACTAGCGGGAGAGATACGCAGTATTTT. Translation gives CASRDGTSGRDTQYF.

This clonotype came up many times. The CDR3 loop reads CASSLEISGNGYTF. CDR3 DNA sequence: TGTGCCAGCAGCTTAGAAATCAGCGGGAATGGCTACACCTTC. This rearrangement joins TRBV7-2 to TRBJ1-2; no clear D. Trimming cost V 1 base and J 6 bases, with 12 bases left between them. The CDR3 loop spans 14 amino acids. Germline CDR1 reads SGHTA; CDR2 reads FQGNSA.

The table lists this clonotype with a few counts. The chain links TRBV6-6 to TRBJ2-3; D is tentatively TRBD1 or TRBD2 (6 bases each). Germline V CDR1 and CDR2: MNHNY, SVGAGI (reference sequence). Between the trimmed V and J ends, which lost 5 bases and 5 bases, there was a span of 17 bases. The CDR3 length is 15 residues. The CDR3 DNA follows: TGTGCCAGCAGTCAACAGGGACGGGGGCAAGATACGCAGTATTTT. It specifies CASSQQGRGQDTQYF.

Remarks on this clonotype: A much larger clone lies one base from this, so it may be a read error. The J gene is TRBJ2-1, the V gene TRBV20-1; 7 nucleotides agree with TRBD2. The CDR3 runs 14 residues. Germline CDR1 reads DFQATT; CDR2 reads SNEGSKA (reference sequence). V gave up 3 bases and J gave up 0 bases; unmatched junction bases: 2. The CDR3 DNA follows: TGCAGTGCTAGGGGGGGGAGCTCCTACAATGAGCAGTTCTTC. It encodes CSARGGSSYNEQFF.

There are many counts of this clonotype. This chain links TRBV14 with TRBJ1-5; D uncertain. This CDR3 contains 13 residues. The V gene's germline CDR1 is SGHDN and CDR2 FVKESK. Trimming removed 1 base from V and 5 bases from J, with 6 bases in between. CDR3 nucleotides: TGTGCCAGCAGCCAAGGGAATTATCAGCCCCAGCATTTT. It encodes CASSQGNYQPQHF.

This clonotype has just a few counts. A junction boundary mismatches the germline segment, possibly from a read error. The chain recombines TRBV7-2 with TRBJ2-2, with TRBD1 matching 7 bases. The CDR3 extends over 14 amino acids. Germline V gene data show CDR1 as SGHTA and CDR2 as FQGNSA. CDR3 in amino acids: CASTLKQGNGELFF. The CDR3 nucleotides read TGTGCCAGCACCTTAAAACAGGGGAACGGGGAGCTGTTTTTT.

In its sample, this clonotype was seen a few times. The CDR3 spells CASSQPGQGNGYTF. Written as DNA, the CDR3 is TGCGCCAGCAGCCAACCGGGACAGGGTAATGGCTACACCTTC. The chain joins TRBV4-1 to TRBJ1-2; 9 bases map to TRBD1. The germline V gene has CDR1 MGHRA and CDR2 YSYEKL. The CDR3 covers 14 residues. V lost 2 bases, J lost 6 bases, and 4 bases stayed unmatched.

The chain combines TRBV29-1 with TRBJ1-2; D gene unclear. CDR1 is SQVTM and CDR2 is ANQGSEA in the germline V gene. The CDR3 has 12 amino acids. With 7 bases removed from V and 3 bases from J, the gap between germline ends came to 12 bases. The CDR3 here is CSATDRYYGYTF. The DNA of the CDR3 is TGCAGCGCGACGGATCGATACTATGGCTACACCTTC.

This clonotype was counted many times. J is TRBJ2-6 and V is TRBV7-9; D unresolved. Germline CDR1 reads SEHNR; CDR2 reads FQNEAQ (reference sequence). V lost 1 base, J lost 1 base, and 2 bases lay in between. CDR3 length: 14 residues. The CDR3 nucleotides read TGTGCCAGCAGCTTAGGGTCTGGGGCCAACGTCCTGACTTTC. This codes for CASSLGSGANVLTF. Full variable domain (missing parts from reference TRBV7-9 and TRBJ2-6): DTGVSQNPRHKITKRGQNVTFRCDPISEHNRLYWYRQTLGQGPEFLTYFQNEAQLEKSRLLSDRFSAERPKGSFSTLEIQRTEQGDSAMYLCASSLGSGANVLTFGAGSRLTVL.

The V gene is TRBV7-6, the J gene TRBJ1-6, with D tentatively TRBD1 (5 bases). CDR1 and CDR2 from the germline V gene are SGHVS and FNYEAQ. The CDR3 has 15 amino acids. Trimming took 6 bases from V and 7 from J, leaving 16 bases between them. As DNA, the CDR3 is TGTGCCAGCAGTTCCCGGGGCCGGAGGAATTCACCCCTCCACTTT. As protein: CASSSRGRRNSPLHF.

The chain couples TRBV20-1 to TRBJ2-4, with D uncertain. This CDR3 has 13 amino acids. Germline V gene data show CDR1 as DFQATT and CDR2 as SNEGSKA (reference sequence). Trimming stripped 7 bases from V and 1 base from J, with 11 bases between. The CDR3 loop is CSVSTAAKNIQYF. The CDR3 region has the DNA TGCAGTGTCTCCACGGCGGCCAAAAACATTCAGTACTTC.

DNA for the CDR3: TGTGCCACCAGTGAGACGACCGCTAACTATGGCTACACCTTC. Translating gives CATSETTANYGYTF. The chain carries TRBV24-1 and TRBJ1-2; D not certain. The CDR3 consists of 14 residues. Per germline, CDR1 KGHDR and CDR2 SFDVKD. V lost 4 bases and J lost 0, with 8 bases in between.

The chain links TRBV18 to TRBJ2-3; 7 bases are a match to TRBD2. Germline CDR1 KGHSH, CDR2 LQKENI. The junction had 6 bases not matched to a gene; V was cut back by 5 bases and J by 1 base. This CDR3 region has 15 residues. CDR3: CASSTGLVGTDTQYF. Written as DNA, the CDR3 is TGTGCCAGCTCAACAGGACTAGTCGGCACAGATACGCAGTATTTT. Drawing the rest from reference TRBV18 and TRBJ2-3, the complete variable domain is NAGVMQNPRHLVRRRGQEARLRCSPMKGHSHVYWYRQLPEEGLKFMVYLQKENIIDESGMPKERFSAEFPKEGPSILRIQQVVRGDSAAYFCASSTGLVGTDTQYFGPGTRLTVL.